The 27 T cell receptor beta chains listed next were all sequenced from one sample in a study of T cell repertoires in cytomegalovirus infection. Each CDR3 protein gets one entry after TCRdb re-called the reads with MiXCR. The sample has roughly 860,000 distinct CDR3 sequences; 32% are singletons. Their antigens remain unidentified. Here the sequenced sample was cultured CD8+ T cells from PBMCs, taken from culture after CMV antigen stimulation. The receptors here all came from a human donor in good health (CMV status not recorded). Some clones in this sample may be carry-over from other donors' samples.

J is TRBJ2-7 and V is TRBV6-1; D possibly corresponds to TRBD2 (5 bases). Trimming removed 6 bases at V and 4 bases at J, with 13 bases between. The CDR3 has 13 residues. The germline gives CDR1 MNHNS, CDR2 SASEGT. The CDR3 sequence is CASSWATGYEQYV. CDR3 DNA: TGTGCCAGCAGCTGGGCGACGGGATACGAGCAGTACGTC.

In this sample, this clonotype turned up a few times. The CDR3 spells CASSYSVTETQYF. For the CDR3, the DNA is TGTGCCAGCAGTTACTCCGTAACGGAGACCCAGTACTTC. The chain employs TRBV6-5 and TRBJ2-5; D gene uncertain. The CDR3 is 13 residues long. CDR1 MNHEY and CDR2 SVGAGI come from the germline V gene. Trimming shortened V by 0 bases and J by 5 bases, and 7 bases separated the two germline ends.

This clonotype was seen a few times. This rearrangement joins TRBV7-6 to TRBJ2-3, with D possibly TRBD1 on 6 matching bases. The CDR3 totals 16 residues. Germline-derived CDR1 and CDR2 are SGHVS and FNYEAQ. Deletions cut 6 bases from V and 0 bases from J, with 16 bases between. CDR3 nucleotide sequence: TGTGCCAGCAGTTTTAGTGGGGGCCGGAGCACAGATACGCAGTATTTT. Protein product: CASSFSGGRSTDTQYF.

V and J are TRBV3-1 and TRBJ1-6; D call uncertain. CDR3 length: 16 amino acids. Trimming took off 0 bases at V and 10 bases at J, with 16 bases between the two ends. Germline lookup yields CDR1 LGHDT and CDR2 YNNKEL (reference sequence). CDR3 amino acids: CASSQDKEGSRSPLHF. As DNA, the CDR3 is TGTGCCAGCAGCCAAGATAAGGAGGGTTCGAGATCACCCCTCCACTTT.

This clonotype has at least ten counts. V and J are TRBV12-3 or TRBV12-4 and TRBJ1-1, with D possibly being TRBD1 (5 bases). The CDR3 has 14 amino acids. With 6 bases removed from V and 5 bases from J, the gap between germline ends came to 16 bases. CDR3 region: CASSRRVEGTEAFF. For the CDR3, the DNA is TGTGCCAGCAGCCGCAGGGTGGAGGGTACTGAAGCTTTCTTT.

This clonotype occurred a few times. The CDR3 is CASSHAGKVYEQYV. CDR3 sequence (DNA): TGTGCCAGCAGTCATGCAGGGAAGGTCTACGAGCAGTACGTC. This sequence joins TRBV28 and TRBJ2-7; the D gene is possibly TRBD1 (5 bases). V was cut by 5 bases and J by 3 bases, with 14 bases left in between. CDR1 and CDR2 (germline): MDHEN, SYDVKM. The CDR3 runs to 14 residues.

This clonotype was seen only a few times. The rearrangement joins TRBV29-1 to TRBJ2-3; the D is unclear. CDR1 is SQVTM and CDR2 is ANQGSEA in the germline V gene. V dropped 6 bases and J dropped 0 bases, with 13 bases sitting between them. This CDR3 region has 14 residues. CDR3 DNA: TGCAGCGTCGACACGGAAACTAGCACAGATACGCAGTATTTT. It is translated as CSVDTETSTDTQYF.

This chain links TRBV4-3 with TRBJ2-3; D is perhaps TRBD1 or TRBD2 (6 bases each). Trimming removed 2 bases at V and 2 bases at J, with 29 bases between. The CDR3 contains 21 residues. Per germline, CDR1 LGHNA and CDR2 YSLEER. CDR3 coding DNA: TGCGCCAGCAGCCAATCACTAGGGGGACTCCTTCAACTCCCCCCCACAGATACGCAGTATTTT. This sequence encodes CASSQSLGGLLQLPPTDTQYF.

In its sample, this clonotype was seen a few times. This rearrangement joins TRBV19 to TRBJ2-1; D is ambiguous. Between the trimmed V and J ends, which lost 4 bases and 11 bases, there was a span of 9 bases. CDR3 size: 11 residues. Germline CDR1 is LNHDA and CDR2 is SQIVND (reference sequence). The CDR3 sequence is CASSTGGKQFF. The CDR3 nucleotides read TGTGCCAGTAGTACCGGTGGTAAGCAGTTCTTC.

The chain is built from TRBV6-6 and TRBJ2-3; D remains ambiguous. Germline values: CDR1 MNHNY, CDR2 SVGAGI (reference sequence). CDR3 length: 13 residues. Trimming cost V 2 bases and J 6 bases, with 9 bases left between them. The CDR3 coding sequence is TGTGCCAGCAGTTACCCCTCGGGTGATACGCAGTATTTT. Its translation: CASSYPSGDTQYF.

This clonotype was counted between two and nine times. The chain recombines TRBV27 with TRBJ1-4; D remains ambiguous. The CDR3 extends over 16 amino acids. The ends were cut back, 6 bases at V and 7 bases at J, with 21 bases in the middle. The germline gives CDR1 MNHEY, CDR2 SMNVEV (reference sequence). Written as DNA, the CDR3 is TGTGCCAGCAGAGTTTATCCCACGTGGAGGGCTGAAAAACTGTTTTTT. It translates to CASRVYPTWRAEKLFF.

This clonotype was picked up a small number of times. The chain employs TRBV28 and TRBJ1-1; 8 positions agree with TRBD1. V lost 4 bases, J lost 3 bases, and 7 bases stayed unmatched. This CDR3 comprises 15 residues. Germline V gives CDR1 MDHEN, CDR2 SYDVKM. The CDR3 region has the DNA TGTGCCAGCAGTTCCTTGGACAGGGTAGACACTGAAGCTTTCTTT. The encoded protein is CASSSLDRVDTEAFF.

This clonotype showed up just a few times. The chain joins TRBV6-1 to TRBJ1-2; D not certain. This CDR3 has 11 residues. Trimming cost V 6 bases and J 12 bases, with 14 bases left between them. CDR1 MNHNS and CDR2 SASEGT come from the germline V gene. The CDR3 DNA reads TGTGCCAGCAGGCCTCCCGGAGGAAACACCTTC. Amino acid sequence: CASRPPGGNTF.

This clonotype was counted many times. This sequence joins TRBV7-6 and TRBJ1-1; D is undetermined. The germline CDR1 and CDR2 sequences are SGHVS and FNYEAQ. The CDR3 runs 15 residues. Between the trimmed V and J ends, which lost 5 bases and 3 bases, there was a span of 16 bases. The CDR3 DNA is TGTGCCAGCAGCCATAGCGAGGGCGCTTACACTGAAGCTTTCTTT. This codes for CASSHSEGAYTEAFF.

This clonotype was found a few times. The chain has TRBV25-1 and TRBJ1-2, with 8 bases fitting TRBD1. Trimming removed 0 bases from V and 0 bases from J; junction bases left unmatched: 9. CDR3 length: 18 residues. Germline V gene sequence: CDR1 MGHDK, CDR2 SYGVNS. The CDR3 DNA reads TGTGCCAGCAGTGAATATTATTGGACAGGGAACTCTAACTATGGCTACACCTTC. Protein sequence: CASSEYYWTGNSNYGYTF.

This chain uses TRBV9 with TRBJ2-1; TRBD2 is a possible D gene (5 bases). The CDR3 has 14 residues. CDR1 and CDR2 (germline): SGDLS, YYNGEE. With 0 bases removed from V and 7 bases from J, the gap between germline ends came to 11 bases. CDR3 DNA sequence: TGTGCCAGCAGCGTAGGGACTCGGGAAAATGAGCAGTTCTTC. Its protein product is CASSVGTRENEQFF.

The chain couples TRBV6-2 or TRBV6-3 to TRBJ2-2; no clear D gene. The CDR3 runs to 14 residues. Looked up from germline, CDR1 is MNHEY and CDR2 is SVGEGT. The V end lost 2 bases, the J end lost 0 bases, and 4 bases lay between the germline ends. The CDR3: CASSYEANTGELFF. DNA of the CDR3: TGTGCCAGCAGTTACGAGGCGAACACCGGGGAGCTGTTTTTT.

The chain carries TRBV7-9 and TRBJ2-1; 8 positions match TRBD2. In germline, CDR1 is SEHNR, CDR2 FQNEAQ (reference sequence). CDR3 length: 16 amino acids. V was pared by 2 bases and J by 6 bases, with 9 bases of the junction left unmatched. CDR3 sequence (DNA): TGTGCCAGCAGCTTATTGTCCGGGGGGGCCGTCAATGAGCAGTTCTTC. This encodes CASSLLSGGAVNEQFF.

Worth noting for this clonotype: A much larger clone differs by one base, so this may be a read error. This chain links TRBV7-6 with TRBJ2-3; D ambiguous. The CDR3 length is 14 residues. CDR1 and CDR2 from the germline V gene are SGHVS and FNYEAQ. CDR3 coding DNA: TGTGTCAGCAGCCCCAGTTCTGGTACAGATACGCAGTATTTT. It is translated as CVSSPSSGTDTQYF.

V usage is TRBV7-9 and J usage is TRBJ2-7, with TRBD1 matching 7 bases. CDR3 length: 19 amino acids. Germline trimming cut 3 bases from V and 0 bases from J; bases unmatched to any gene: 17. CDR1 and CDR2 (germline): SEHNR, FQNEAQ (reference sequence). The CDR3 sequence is CASSFVSSPTGQISYEQYF. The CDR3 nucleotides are TGTGCCAGCAGCTTTGTGTCTTCCCCCACGGGACAGATCTCCTACGAGCAGTACTTC.

The CDR3 DNA reads as TGTGCCAGCAGTTACGCGTTAGGGGTGAACACTGAAGCTTTCTTT. It yields the protein CASSYALGVNTEAFF. V gene TRBV6-6 combines with J gene TRBJ1-1; D may be TRBD1 (5 bases). With 2 bases removed from V and 0 bases from J, the gap between germline ends came to 10 bases. From germline, CDR1 is MNHNY and CDR2 SVGAGI (reference sequence). The CDR3 runs to 15 residues.

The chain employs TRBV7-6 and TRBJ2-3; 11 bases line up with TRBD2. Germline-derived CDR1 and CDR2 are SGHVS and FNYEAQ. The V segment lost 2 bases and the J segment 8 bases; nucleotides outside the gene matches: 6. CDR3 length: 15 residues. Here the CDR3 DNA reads TGTGCCAGCAGCTTACCGGGACTAGCGGATTTTACGCAGTATTTT. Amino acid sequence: CASSLPGLADFTQYF. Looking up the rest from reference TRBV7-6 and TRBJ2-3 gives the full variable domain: GAGVSQSPRYKVTKRGQDVALRCDPISGHVSLYWYRQALGQGPEFLTYFNYEAQQDKSGLPNDRFSAERPEGSISTLTIQRTEQRDSAMYRCASSLPGLADFTQYFGPGTRLTVL.

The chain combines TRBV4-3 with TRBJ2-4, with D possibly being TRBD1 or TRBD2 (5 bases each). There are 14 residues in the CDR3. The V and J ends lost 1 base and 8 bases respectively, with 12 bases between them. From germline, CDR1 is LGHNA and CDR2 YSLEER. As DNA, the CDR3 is TGCGCCAGCAGCCAAGTTGTCCTGGGGGACATTCAGTACTTC. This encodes CASSQVVLGDIQYF.

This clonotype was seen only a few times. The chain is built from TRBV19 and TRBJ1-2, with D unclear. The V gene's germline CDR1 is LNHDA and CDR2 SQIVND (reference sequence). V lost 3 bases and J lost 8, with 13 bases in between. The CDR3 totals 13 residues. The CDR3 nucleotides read TGTGCCAGTAGTATTGGCCCGGCGGCCGGCTACACCTTC. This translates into CASSIGPAAGYTF.

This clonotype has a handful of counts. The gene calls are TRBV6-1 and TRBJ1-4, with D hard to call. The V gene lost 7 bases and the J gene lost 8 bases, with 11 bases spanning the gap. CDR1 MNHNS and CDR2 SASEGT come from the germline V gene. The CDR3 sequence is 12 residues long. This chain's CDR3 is CASIGGREKLFF. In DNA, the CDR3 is TGTGCCAGCATAGGAGGACGGGAAAAACTGTTTTTT.

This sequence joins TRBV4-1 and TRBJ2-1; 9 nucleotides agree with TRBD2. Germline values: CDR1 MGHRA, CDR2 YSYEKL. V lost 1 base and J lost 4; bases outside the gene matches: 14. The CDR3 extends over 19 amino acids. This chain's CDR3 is CASSQGTAGGPAGYNEQFF. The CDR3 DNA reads TGCGCCAGCAGCCAAGGGACAGCGGGGGGCCCCGCTGGTTACAATGAGCAGTTCTTC.

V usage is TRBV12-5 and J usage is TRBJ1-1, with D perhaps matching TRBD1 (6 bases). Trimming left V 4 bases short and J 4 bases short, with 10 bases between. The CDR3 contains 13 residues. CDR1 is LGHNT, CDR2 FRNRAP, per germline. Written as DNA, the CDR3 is TGTGCTAGTGGTTACACAGGGTTCACTGAAGCTTTCTTT. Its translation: CASGYTGFTEAFF.